This entry lists 22 T cell receptor beta chains sequenced from one sample in a study of T cells in Graves' hyperthyroidism and ophthalmopathy. Researchers took RNA transcripts and amplified the TCR beta CDR3 regions from them. TCR CDR3 underwent first-round RT-PCR with the HTBI primer set. MiXCR was run by TCRdb on the multiplex PCR reads, yielding one entry per CDR3 protein. Of roughly 500,000 distinct CDR3 sequences listed, around a fifth are singletons. Sequenced: blood. The receptors originated from an older woman with Graves' ophthalmopathy.

This chain links TRBV14 with TRBJ1-1; no reliable D call. This CDR3 comprises 14 residues. Germline V lookup: CDR1 SGHDN, CDR2 FVKESK. Trimming took off 4 bases at V and 0 bases at J, with 9 bases between the two ends. The CDR3 DNA reads as TGTGCCAGCAGCCTCCGACCGATGAACACTGAAGCTTTCTTT. The encoded protein is CASSLRPMNTEAFF.

This clonotype was counted a few times. The chain employs TRBV3-1 and TRBJ1-2, with D uncertain. CDR1 and CDR2 from the germline V gene are LGHDT and YNNKEL (reference sequence). V shed 2 bases and J shed 2 bases, with 9 bases lying between them. CDR3 length: 14 amino acids. CDR3 bases: TGTGCCAGCAGCCAATCCCCGGAGAACTATGGCTACACCTTC. It yields the protein CASSQSPENYGYTF.

In its sample, this clonotype was seen a few times. This chain links TRBV12-3 or TRBV12-4 with TRBJ2-1, with D possibly being TRBD2 (5 bases). The CDR3 runs to 13 residues. Trimming stripped 8 bases from V and 0 bases from J, with 8 bases between. The CDR3 sequence: CASYTSSYNEQFF. Here the CDR3 DNA reads TGTGCCAGCTACACTAGCTCCTACAATGAGCAGTTCTTC.

The table lists this clonotype with a few counts. This chain connects TRBV3-1 to TRBJ2-7; 14 bases line up with TRBD2. Looked up from germline, CDR1 is LGHDT and CDR2 is YNNKEL (reference sequence). The V gene end was trimmed by 6 bases and the J gene end by 1 base; junction bases not matched to a gene: 5. The CDR3 is made up of 16 amino acids. The DNA for the CDR3 is TGTGCCAGCAGTGGGACTAGCGGGAGCGTTTCCTACGAGCAGTACTTC. Translating gives CASSGTSGSVSYEQYF.

This clonotype was picked up many times. V and J are TRBV7-8 and TRBJ2-7; D is perhaps TRBD1 or TRBD2 (6 bases each). This CDR3 is 14 amino acids long. Trimming took 5 bases from V and 6 from J, leaving 17 bases between them. Germline V CDR1 and CDR2: SGHVS, FQNEAQ. The CDR3, as DNA: TGTGCCAGCAGCCCAGCGGTCCGGGGGCTCGAGCAGTACTTC. Translated: CASSPAVRGLEQYF.

This clonotype was observed a handful of times. This sequence joins TRBV5-5 and TRBJ2-5; D uncertain. This CDR3 is 17 amino acids long. Between the trimmed V and J ends, which lost 0 bases and 2 bases, there was a span of 17 bases. Germline-derived CDR1 and CDR2 are SGHKS and YYEKEE (reference sequence). The CDR3 DNA reads as TGTGCCAGCAGCTTGGGGGTCCTGACTGACGGACAAGAGACCCAGTACTTC. This sequence encodes CASSLGVLTDGQETQYF.

CDR3 in DNA: TGCGCCAGCAGCTTAACTAGCGGGAGACACAATGAGCAGTTCTTC. The encoded protein is CASSLTSGRHNEQFF. The chain has TRBV5-1 and TRBJ2-1; 11 bases line up with TRBD2. The CDR3 covers 15 residues. With V trimmed by 2 bases and J by 5 bases, 3 bases remained unmatched. CDR1 is SGHRS and CDR2 is YFSETQ in the germline V gene.

This clonotype was counted between two and nine times. The V call is TRBV5-1, the J call TRBJ2-2, with D possibly being TRBD1 (6 bases). The CDR3 is 15 residues long. CDR1 and CDR2 from the germline V gene are SGHRS and YFSETQ. V lost 0 bases, J lost 1 base, and 7 bases lay in between. In DNA, the CDR3 is TGCGCCAGCAGCTTGGAGGGACAGAACACCGGGGAGCTGTTTTTT. Residues: CASSLEGQNTGELFF.

At least ten counts were recorded for this clonotype. The chain recombines TRBV3-1 with TRBJ2-3; weak D call: TRBD1 (6 bases). The CDR3 runs 14 residues. Germline V gives CDR1 LGHDT, CDR2 YNNKEL (reference sequence). V gave up 4 bases and J gave up 8 bases, with 16 bases separating them. The CDR3 DNA follows: TGTGCCAGCAGCCTACAGGGTCGTGGGGTTACGCAGTATTTT. Translation gives CASSLQGRGVTQYF.

This sequence joins TRBV12-3 or TRBV12-4 and TRBJ2-1, with 10 positions matching TRBD1. V dropped 6 bases and J dropped 9; count of bases not matched to a gene: 8. The CDR3 length is 14 residues. The CDR3 here is CASSPDRGTGEQFF. CDR3 DNA: TGTGCCAGCAGCCCGGACAGGGGGACGGGTGAGCAGTTCTTC.

This clonotype was seen more than once but under ten times. The DNA of the CDR3 is TGCGCCAGCAGCCACGTTAACAGGGGTTCACCCCTCCACTTT. Encoded protein: CASSHVNRGSPLHF. The J gene is TRBJ1-6, the V gene TRBV4-3, with TRBD1 identical over 7 bases. Germline CDR1 LGHNA, CDR2 YSLEER. The CDR3 spans 14 residues. V trimming: 3 bases; J trimming: 9 bases; junction bases outside the gene matches: 5.

V and J are TRBV7-2 and TRBJ1-3, with 8 nucleotides matching TRBD1. The germline V gene has CDR1 SGHTA and CDR2 FQGNSA. The CDR3 is 15 residues long. V was pared by 5 bases and J by 2 bases, with 5 bases of the junction left unmatched. The CDR3 here is CASSPVQGAGNTIYF. The CDR3 region has the DNA TGTGCCAGCAGCCCCGTACAGGGGGCTGGAAACACCATATATTTT.

This clonotype was seen ten or more times. The rearrangement uses TRBV6-1 and TRBJ2-2, with D unresolved. In germline, CDR1 is MNHNS, CDR2 SASEGT. The CDR3 is made up of 13 amino acids. V was clipped by 5 bases and J by 5 bases, with 9 bases between them. CDR3 residues: CASSRHGTGELFF. In DNA, the CDR3 is TGTGCCAGCAGTCGACACGGTACCGGGGAGCTGTTTTTT.

This clonotype was counted ten times or more. The rearrangement uses TRBV7-2 and TRBJ2-7; D perhaps matches TRBD1 (5 bases). V lost 5 bases and J 3 bases, leaving 14 bases between the germline ends. The germline V gene encodes CDR1 SGHTA and CDR2 FQGNSA. The CDR3 sequence is 14 residues long. The CDR3 protein is CASSPSRADYEQYF. Here the CDR3 DNA reads TGTGCCAGCAGCCCCTCCAGGGCAGACTACGAGCAGTACTTC.

The rearrangement joins TRBV7-2 to TRBJ2-2; D is perhaps TRBD1 (7 bases). This CDR3 has 14 residues. Germline CDR1 is SGHTA and CDR2 is FQGNSA. Trimming removed 8 bases from V and 7 bases from J, with 17 bases in between. The CDR3 spells CASSSTGRYGELFF. The CDR3 DNA reads as TGTGCCAGCTCCTCGACAGGGAGGTACGGGGAGCTGTTTTTT.

This clonotype was seen repeatedly, ten times or more. The chain combines TRBV28 with TRBJ2-2; no firm D call. CDR3 length equals 11 residues. Between the trimmed V and J ends, which lost 6 bases and 5 bases, there was a span of 4 bases. Germline-derived CDR1 and CDR2 are MDHEN and SYDVKM. The CDR3 loop reads CASRVTGELFF. For the CDR3, the DNA is TGTGCCAGCAGGGTGACCGGGGAGCTGTTTTTT. Filled out from reference TRBV28 and TRBJ2-2, the complete variable domain reads DVKVTQSSRYLVKRTGEKVFLECVQDMDHENMFWYRQDPGLGLRLIYFSYDVKMKEKGDIPEGYSVSREKKERFSLILESASTNQTSMYLCASRVTGELFFGEGSRLTVL.

The rearrangement uses TRBV4-2 and TRBJ1-2; the D gene is possibly TRBD1 (5 bases). Per the germline V gene, CDR1 is LGHNA and CDR2 is YNFKEQ. The CDR3 contains 15 residues. Trimming took 5 bases from V and 0 from J, leaving 13 bases between them. In DNA form, the CDR3 reads TGTGCCAGCAGCGCCCGGGACGGGACTAACTATGGCTACACCTTC. Protein product: CASSARDGTNYGYTF.

The chain uses TRBV12-5 and TRBJ1-5; possible D gene TRBD1, 6 bases. Germline-derived CDR1 and CDR2 are LGHNT and FRNRAP. The CDR3 totals 13 residues. V lost 1 base and J lost 10, with 11 bases in between. CDR3 coding DNA: TGTGCTAGTGGTTTGGACAGGGTGTATCCCCAGCATTTT. Residues: CASGLDRVYPQHF.

As to this clonotype: Being one base from a much bigger clone, this may be a read error. The J gene is TRBJ2-7, the V gene TRBV28; D not certain. This CDR3 has 11 residues. CDR1 MDHEN and CDR2 SYDVKM come from the germline V gene. The DNA for the CDR3 is TGTACCAGCAGTCCGGAGAACGAGCAGTACTTC. The encoded protein is CTSSPENEQYF.

The chain joins TRBV28 to TRBJ2-7; 7 positions agree with TRBD1. The ends lost 7 bases at V and 3 bases at J; junction bases unmatched: 9. The CDR3 is 14 residues long. The germline V gene has CDR1 MDHEN and CDR2 SYDVKM. The CDR3 nucleotides read TGTGCCAGCACCGACAGGGTATCCTTCTACGAGCAGTACTTC. This translates into CASTDRVSFYEQYF.

The chain employs TRBV6-2 or TRBV6-3 and TRBJ2-1; TRBD2 agrees at 16 bases. The CDR3 has 17 amino acids. The J segment lost 15 bases and the V segment lost 7 bases, leaving 18 bases of the junction unmatched. CDR1 MNHEY and CDR2 SVGEGT come from the germline V gene. In DNA, the CDR3 is TGTGCCAGCACTCAACCCATAGGGACTAGCGGGAGGGCCTACCCGTTCTTC. It codes for CASTQPIGTSGRAYPFF.

The genes are TRBV24-1 and TRBJ2-3; 10 nucleotides match TRBD2. Per the germline V gene, CDR1 is KGHDR and CDR2 is SFDVKD. This CDR3 region has 17 residues. J was trimmed by 4 bases and V by 4 bases; bases with no gene match: 10. The CDR3, as DNA: TGTGCCACCAGTGAAGCCAGCGGGAGGGAAGGTGCAGATACGCAGTATTTT. Translation: CATSEASGREGADTQYF.